This is a list of T cell receptor beta chains from one sample in a study of long-term antiretroviral therapy in people with HIV. The protocol was immunoSEQ multiplex PCR, while the TCRdb copy is restricted to in-frame clones and leaves out a portion. Of over 25,000 clones detected, 97% appear once; the ten largest clones hold over 1.5%. Sequenced here: unsorted PBMCs, sampled 7.6 years after starting antiretroviral therapy. Source of these receptors: a man aged 30-40 years with HIV. Each CDR3 is given with its conserved first and last residue. The order of the fields is D gene, clone size, J gene, V gene, CDR3 protein, CDR3 DNA. D genes are given only for firm matches. Size tells how often a clone was seen (once, few, many) or the class of an expanded clone, and some rows leave it out.

d_gene: NA
abundance: NA
j_gene: TRBJ2-7
v_gene: TRBV27
CDR3aa: CASSPRVPPPYEQYF
CDR3nt: TGTGCCAGCAGCCCCAGGGTCCCTCCTCCCTACGAGCAGTACTTC

d_gene: TRBD1
abundance: NA
j_gene: TRBJ1-2
v_gene: TRBV9
CDR3aa: CASSVSDRGDGYTF
CDR3nt: TGTGCCAGCAGCGTCAGCGACAGGGGGGATGGCTACACCTTC

d_gene: NA
abundance: NA
j_gene: TRBJ1-2
v_gene: TRBV10-3
CDR3aa: CAISEGGLNYGYTF
CDR3nt: TGTGCCATCAGTGAGGGAGGGTTGAACTATGGCTACACCTTC

d_gene: TRBD1
abundance: NA
j_gene: TRBJ1-2
v_gene: TRBV9
CDR3aa: CASSVGDSSGNYGYTF
CDR3nt: TGTGCCAGCAGCGTAGGGGACAGCAGTGGGAACTATGGCTACACCTTC

d_gene: NA
abundance: once
j_gene: TRBJ2-5
v_gene: TRBV27
CDR3aa: CASSSPGAGETQYF
CDR3nt: TGTGCCAGCAGTTCCCCCGGGGCTGGGGAGACCCAGTACTTC

d_gene: NA
abundance: NA
j_gene: TRBJ2-2
v_gene: TRBV13
CDR3aa: CASSLRGGPSTGELFF
CDR3nt: TGTGCCAGCAGCTTGAGGGGGGGGCCATCGACCGGGGAGCTGTTTTTT

d_gene: TRBD1
abundance: NA
j_gene: TRBJ1-6
v_gene: TRBV4-3
CDR3aa: CASSQAPGGGIGYSPLHF
CDR3nt: TGCGCCAGCAGCCAAGCCCCAGGGGGCGGAATTGGCTATTCACCCCTCCACTTT

d_gene: TRBD2
abundance: NA
j_gene: TRBJ2-3
v_gene: TRBV29-1
CDR3aa: CSVVLGLAVTDTQYF
CDR3nt: TGCAGCGTTGTTTTGGGGCTAGCGGTCACAGATACGCAGTATTTT

d_gene: NA
abundance: NA
j_gene: TRBJ1-2
v_gene: TRBV2
CDR3aa: CASSDGPSVAF
CDR3nt: TGTGCCAGCAGTGACGGACCATCGGTGGCCTTC

d_gene: NA
abundance: NA
j_gene: TRBJ2-7
v_gene: TRBV28
CDR3aa: CAITGTSSYEQYF
CDR3nt: TGTGCCATAACCGGGACTTCTTCCTACGAGCAGTACTTC

d_gene: NA
abundance: NA
j_gene: TRBJ2-7
v_gene: TRBV7-8
CDR3aa: CASSSTRAPSEQYF
CDR3nt: TGTGCCAGCAGCTCAACCCGGGCCCCCTCCGAGCAGTACTTC

d_gene: TRBD1
abundance: NA
j_gene: TRBJ2-4
v_gene: TRBV2
CDR3aa: CASGSTGKANIQYF
CDR3nt: TGTGCCAGCGGATCGACAGGGAAGGCGAACATTCAGTACTTC

d_gene: NA
abundance: NA
j_gene: TRBJ2-2
v_gene: TRBV11-3
CDR3aa: CASGWGPTGELFF
CDR3nt: TGTGCCAGCGGCTGGGGGCCCACCGGGGAGCTGTTTTTT

d_gene: TRBD2
abundance: few
j_gene: TRBJ2-1
v_gene: TRBV5-1
CDR3aa: CASSLAVSGSGEQFF
CDR3nt: TGCGCCAGCAGCTTGGCCGTTAGCGGGAGTGGTGAGCAGTTCTTC

d_gene: NA
abundance: once
j_gene: TRBJ1-2
v_gene: TRBV27
CDR3aa: CASSLSGGHYGYTF
CDR3nt: TGTGCCAGCAGTTTATCAGGCGGTCACTATGGCTACACCTTC

d_gene: NA
abundance: NA
j_gene: TRBJ1-1
v_gene: TRBV7-2
CDR3aa: CASSLSRGGGSTEAFF
CDR3nt: TGTGCCAGCAGCTTGTCCCGAGGCGGGGGAAGCACTGAAGCTTTCTTT

d_gene: TRBD1
abundance: NA
j_gene: TRBJ1-2
v_gene: TRBV6-5
CDR3aa: CASSSDRDEGYTF
CDR3nt: TGTGCCAGCAGCTCGGACAGGGACGAGGGCTACACCTTC

d_gene: NA
abundance: NA
j_gene: TRBJ1-5
v_gene: TRBV4-2
CDR3aa: CASSQEGRQLLGGVGQPQHF
CDR3nt: TGTGCCAGCAGCCAAGAGGGGAGACAGTTACTGGGGGGTGTGGGACAGCCCCAGCATTTT

d_gene: NA
abundance: NA
j_gene: TRBJ2-7
v_gene: TRBV5-1
CDR3aa: CASSLEGGGRTYEQYF
CDR3nt: TGCGCCAGCAGCTTGGAAGGGGGGGGAAGGACATACGAGCAGTACTTC

d_gene: TRBD1
abundance: NA
j_gene: TRBJ1-2
v_gene: TRBV19
CDR3aa: CASSTRQGTRTRYGYTF
CDR3nt: TGTGCCAGTAGTACCAGACAGGGAACCAGGACTCGGTATGGCTACACCTTC

d_gene: NA
abundance: NA
j_gene: TRBJ1-3
v_gene: TRBV5-4
CDR3aa: CASSFRGFGSGNTIYF
CDR3nt: TGTGCCAGCAGCTTTCGAGGGTTCGGGTCTGGAAACACCATATATTTT

d_gene: NA
abundance: NA
j_gene: TRBJ1-2
v_gene: TRBV5-1
CDR3aa: CASSLDSTAGFYGYTF
CDR3nt: TGCGCCAGCAGCTTGGACAGTACAGCGGGGTTCTATGGCTACACCTTC

d_gene: NA
abundance: NA
j_gene: TRBJ2-1
v_gene: TRBV11-3
CDR3aa: CASSLVGGLREQFF
CDR3nt: TGTGCCAGCAGCTTAGTCGGGGGTCTGAGAGAGCAGTTCTTC

d_gene: NA
abundance: NA
j_gene: TRBJ2-3
v_gene: TRBV7-2
CDR3aa: CASSLGLATSTDTQYF
CDR3nt: TGTGCCAGCAGCTTAGGTTTGGCAACTAGCACAGATACGCAGTATTTT

d_gene: TRBD2
abundance: once
j_gene: TRBJ2-2
v_gene: TRBV25-1
CDR3aa: CASSDSGEGLDTGELFF
CDR3nt: TGTGCCAGCAGTGATTCGGGGGAGGGCCTAGACACCGGGGAGCTGTTTTTT

d_gene: NA
abundance: NA
j_gene: TRBJ1-2
v_gene: TRBV7-2
CDR3aa: CASSLDGKGNYGYTF
CDR3nt: TGTGCCAGCAGCTTAGACGGGAAAGGGAACTATGGCTACACCTTC

d_gene: NA
abundance: NA
j_gene: TRBJ1-4
v_gene: TRBV30
CDR3aa: CAWGPGRNEKLFF
CDR3nt: TGTGCCTGGGGTCCAGGTCGCAATGAAAAACTGTTTTTT

d_gene: NA
abundance: NA
j_gene: TRBJ2-3
v_gene: TRBV27
CDR3aa: CASSVSGRTDTQYF
CDR3nt: TGTGCCAGCAGTGTCAGCGGACGCACAGATACGCAGTATTTT

d_gene: NA
abundance: once
j_gene: TRBJ1-1
v_gene: TRBV5-4
CDR3aa: CASSLAVGRGTEAFF
CDR3nt: NA

d_gene: NA
abundance: NA
j_gene: TRBJ1-6
v_gene: TRBV5-6
CDR3aa: CASSLGTGPPLHF
CDR3nt: TGTGCCAGCAGCTTGGGGACCGGACCACCCCTCCACTTT

d_gene: NA
abundance: NA
j_gene: TRBJ1-5
v_gene: TRBV4-1
CDR3aa: CASSPDDRDISNQPQHF
CDR3nt: TGCGCCAGCAGCCCGGACGACAGAGACATTAGCAATCAGCCCCAGCATTTT

d_gene: NA
abundance: NA
j_gene: TRBJ1-2
v_gene: TRBV7-8
CDR3aa: CASSLGVNYGYTF
CDR3nt: TGTGCCAGCAGCTTGGGAGTAAACTATGGCTACACCTTC

d_gene: TRBD2
abundance: NA
j_gene: TRBJ2-7
v_gene: TRBV2
CDR3aa: CASGRGVSYEQYF
CDR3nt: TGTGCCAGTGGACGGGGGGTCTCCTACGAGCAGTACTTC

d_gene: TRBD2
abundance: NA
j_gene: TRBJ2-7
v_gene: TRBV7-3
CDR3aa: CASSGGLAGALPYEQYF
CDR3nt: TGTGCCAGCAGCGGCGGACTAGCGGGGGCCCTGCCCTACGAGCAGTACTTC

d_gene: NA
abundance: NA
j_gene: TRBJ2-4
v_gene: TRBV6-6
CDR3aa: CASSYSTTLAKNIQYF
CDR3nt: TGTGCCAGCAGTTACTCCACAACCCTAGCCAAAAACATTCAGTACTTC

d_gene: NA
abundance: NA
j_gene: TRBJ2-7
v_gene: TRBV15
CDR3aa: CATSPPGSSREQYF
CDR3nt: TGTGCCACCAGCCCCCCGGGGTCCTCTCGGGAGCAGTACTTC

d_gene: NA
abundance: NA
j_gene: TRBJ1-3
v_gene: TRBV7-9
CDR3aa: CAGGVSGNTIYF
CDR3nt: TGTGCCGGGGGGGTCTCTGGAAACACCATATATTTT